This T cell receptor (beta chain) was captured by sequencing in a study of T cells in Graves' hyperthyroidism and ophthalmopathy. Study-wide points: Blood held most thyroid clonotypes expanded above 0.001 frequency.

The V end was cut by 0 bases, the J end by 4 bases, with 10 bases between. The CDR3 contains 15 residues. Germline values: CDR1 LNHNV, CDR2 YYDKDF (reference sequence). This clonotype appeared many times. The antigen remains unidentified. Researchers defined stable Graves' hyperthyroidism as no ophthalmopathy progression within 18 months. RNA transcripts provided the source from which TCR beta CDR3 regions were amplified. The primer set for the first-round RT-PCR of the TCR CDR3 was HTBI. One entry per CDR3 protein, called by TCRdb with MiXCR from the multiplex PCR reads. Of about 50,000 distinct CDR3 sequences in the sample, around half were seen once.

The receptor was isolated from a woman aged 50 to 60 with Graves' hyperthyroidism. The rearrangement links TRBV15 to TRBJ1-5, with D uncertain. The source material was peripheral blood or thyroid tissue (not recorded which). The CDR3 DNA is TGTGCCACCAGCAGAGATCAGGTCAGAAATCAGCCCCAGCATTTT. This translates into CATSRDQVRNQPQHF.